Shown below are 23 T cell receptor beta chains from a single sample sequenced in a study of cytomegalovirus exposure and HLA in healthy donors. This PCR relied on a set of 60 Vbeta primers and 13 Jbeta primers. Clones were read by immunoSEQ multiplex PCR, and TCRdb kept only the in-frame ones, dropping some. The table has around 200,000 clones, 70% to 75% seen once; the top ten hold roughly 2.8%. The specimen was PBMCs. The receptor source for this set is a woman in her 30s in good health and CMV-seropositive.

The V call is TRBV19, the J call TRBJ2-2, with 8 bases aligning to TRBD2. Germline CDR1 is LNHDA and CDR2 is SQIVND (reference sequence). The CDR3 has 15 amino acids. Losses at the gene ends were 4 bases for V and 2 bases for J; bases not matched to a gene: 3. In nucleotides, the CDR3 is TGTGCCAGTAGTAGTAGCGGGATTAACACCGGGGAGCTGTTTTTT. It encodes CASSSSGINTGELFF.

The chain recombines TRBV7-6 with TRBJ1-2, with D uncertain. CDR1 and CDR2 (germline): SGHVS, FNYEAQ. V was shortened by 2 bases and J by 5 bases, with 12 bases between the two germline ends. This CDR3 spans 14 amino acids. The CDR3 loop reads CASSLTDGGYGYTF. The DNA for the CDR3 is TGTGCCAGCAGCTTAACCGACGGCGGGTATGGCTACACCTTC.

The table lists this clone with a count of one. The chain has TRBV6-1 and TRBJ2-5; maybe TRBD2 (6 bases). The last part of the DNA fits TRBJ2-7 better; the J call may be wrong. This CDR3 has 13 residues. Germline CDR1 reads MNHNS; CDR2 reads SASEGT. In DNA form, the CDR3 reads TGTGCCAGCCGACCCGGGAGTAGGGACGAGCAGTACTTC. Translated, it gives CASRPGSRDEQYF.

Only a few counts were recorded for this clone. The chain joins TRBV5-8 to TRBJ2-7; 7 positions agree with TRBD2. Unmatched junction bases numbered 6, after V lost 3 bases and J lost 0 bases. Germline lookup yields CDR1 SGHTS and CDR2 YDEGEE. The CDR3 totals 15 residues. The CDR3: CASSWGGDLSYEQYF. The CDR3 DNA is TGTGCCAGCAGCTGGGGGGGTGACCTCTCCTACGAGCAGTACTTC. The variable domain in full, with the rest retrieved from reference TRBV5-8 and TRBJ2-7, is EAGVTQSPTHLIKTRGQQATLRCSPISGHTSVYWYQQALGLGLQFLLWYDEGEERNRGNFPPRFSGRQFPNYSSELNVNALELEDSALYLCASSWGGDLSYEQYFGPGTRLTVT.

This chain's CDR3 is CSVEGAWESAYNEQFF. The CDR3, as DNA: TGCAGCGTTGAAGGGGCGTGGGAGTCAGCCTACAATGAGCAGTTCTTC. V gene TRBV29-1 combines with J gene TRBJ2-1, with D possibly TRBD2 on 5 matching bases. Trimming took off 1 base at V and 2 bases at J, with 15 bases between the two ends. Germline assignment: CDR1 SQVTM and CDR2 ANQGSEA. The CDR3 is 16 amino acids.

This chain joins TRBV6-6 and TRBJ2-7; 8 nucleotides line up with TRBD1. CDR3 size: 16 residues. With V trimmed by 2 bases and J by 1 base, 7 bases remained unmatched. Germline V CDR1 and CDR2: MNHNY, SVGAGI (reference sequence). The CDR3 sequence is CASSYPPTGGSYEQYF. The CDR3 region has the DNA TGTGCCAGCAGTTACCCCCCCACAGGGGGGTCCTACGAGCAGTACTTC.

The gene calls are TRBV5-1 and TRBJ2-3, with 11 nucleotides matching TRBD1. V shed 4 bases and J 3 bases; nucleotides not matched to a gene: 7. The CDR3 is made up of 16 amino acids. Germline V gene lookup returns CDR1 SGHRS and CDR2 YFSETQ. DNA for the CDR3: TGCGCCAGCAGCGCCGAGGACAGGGGGCGTACAGATACGCAGTATTTT. It encodes CASSAEDRGRTDTQYF.

This clone appeared a few times. The V gene is TRBV25-1, the J gene TRBJ2-7; unclear D gene. This CDR3 has 10 amino acids. The germline V gene encodes CDR1 MGHDK and CDR2 SYGVNS. Trimming stripped 5 bases from V and 6 bases from J, with 5 bases between. As DNA, the CDR3 is TGTGCCAGCAGTTCCAGCGAGCAGTACTTC. As protein: CASSSSEQYF.

The rearrangement joins TRBV28 to TRBJ2-7; 10 bases align to TRBD2. Germline CDR1 reads MDHEN; CDR2 reads SYDVKM. V lost 5 bases to trimming and J lost 3 bases; unmatched junction nucleotides: 4. The CDR3 length is 14 residues. The CDR3 DNA sequence: TGTGCCAGCAGTGTAGCGGGAGGAAACTACGAGCAGTACTTC. This sequence encodes CASSVAGGNYEQYF. Looking up the rest from reference TRBV28 and TRBJ2-7 gives the full variable domain: DVKVTQSSRYLVKRTGEKVFLECVQDMDHENMFWYRQDPGLGLRLIYFSYDVKMKEKGDIPEGYSVSREKKERFSLILESASTNQTSMYLCASSVAGGNYEQYFGPGTRLTVT.

The chain combines TRBV5-1 with TRBJ2-1; D perhaps matches TRBD2 (6 bases). V lost 0 bases to trimming and J lost 6 bases, with 10 bases between them. The CDR3 has 14 residues. Germline CDR1 and CDR2: SGHRS and YFSETQ. CDR3 coding DNA: TGCGCCAGCAGCTTGGAAGCGGAGGGCAATGAGCAGTTCTTC. Translation gives CASSLEAEGNEQFF.

The chain is built from TRBV9 and TRBJ1-3; D is possibly TRBD1 (6 bases). V shed 3 bases and J shed 0 bases, with 19 bases lying between them. The CDR3 covers 18 residues. From germline, CDR1 is SGDLS and CDR2 YYNGEE. This CDR3 reads CASSGQASGHLSGNTIYF. CDR3 in DNA: TGTGCCAGCAGCGGACAAGCTTCGGGACACCTCTCTGGAAACACCATATATTTT.

This CDR3 is CASSWLSNQPQHF. CDR3 coding DNA: TGTGCCAGCAGTTGGCTCAGCAATCAGCCCCAGCATTTT. The J gene is TRBJ1-5, the V gene TRBV27, with D hard to call. Deletions cut 4 bases from V and 1 base from J, with 5 bases between. CDR3 length: 13 residues. Germline V gene lookup returns CDR1 MNHEY and CDR2 SMNVEV (reference sequence).

This clone was detected a few times. J is TRBJ2-7 and V is TRBV28; TRBD2 matches at 10 bases. From germline, CDR1 is MDHEN and CDR2 SYDVKM. This CDR3 region has 13 residues. The J segment lost 5 bases and the V segment lost 6 bases, leaving 4 bases of the junction unmatched. The CDR3 is CASRPSGSNEQYF. The CDR3, as DNA: TGTGCCAGCAGGCCTAGCGGGAGCAACGAGCAGTACTTC.

In this sample, this clone turned up a few times. The chain joins TRBV19 to TRBJ1-1; no firm D call. This CDR3 is 13 amino acids long. Per the germline V gene, CDR1 is LNHDA and CDR2 is SQIVND (reference sequence). V was shortened by 6 bases and J by 1 base, with 9 bases between the two germline ends. CDR3: CASRAGGNTEAFF. The CDR3 DNA reads as TGTGCCAGTAGAGCGGGAGGGAACACTGAAGCTTTCTTT.

The chain links TRBV11-3 to TRBJ2-1; D is perhaps TRBD1 (6 bases). Trimming left V 4 bases short and J 9 bases short, with 19 bases between. This CDR3 contains 15 residues. The germline gives CDR1 SGHNT, CDR2 YENEEA. The CDR3 DNA follows: TGTGCCAGCAGCTCTCAGGCAGGGGTGGGTGTTGAGCAGTTCTTC. Its translation: CASSSQAGVGVEQFF.

The chain employs TRBV28 and TRBJ2-1, with D hard to call. V lost 7 bases and J lost 6, with 16 bases in between. This CDR3 region has 14 residues. Germline values: CDR1 MDHEN, CDR2 SYDVKM. The CDR3 loop reads CASIRVTTANEQFF. For the CDR3, the DNA is TGTGCCAGCATTAGAGTAACTACCGCCAATGAGCAGTTCTTC.

This chain links TRBV5-1 with TRBJ2-2; D might be TRBD1 (6 bases). Trimming took off 0 bases at V and 10 bases at J, with 10 bases between the two ends. This CDR3 comprises 13 residues. Germline V gives CDR1 SGHRS, CDR2 YFSETQ. The CDR3 reads CASSLVGGEELFF. The CDR3 region has the DNA TGCGCCAGCAGCTTGGTAGGGGGAGAGGAGCTGTTTTTT.

The chain has TRBV2 and TRBJ1-3, with D possibly TRBD1 on 6 matching bases. Trimming took off 2 bases at V and 8 bases at J, with 19 bases between the two ends. CDR3 length: 16 amino acids. Germline V gene sequence: CDR1 SNHLY, CDR2 FYNNEI. The CDR3 DNA is TGTGCCAGCAGTGAATCAGGCGGGGGCGGATGGCACACCATATATTTT. Translation gives CASSESGGGGWHTIYF.

This clone showed up just once. The V call is TRBV4-1, the J call TRBJ1-1, with unresolved D. This CDR3 has 14 amino acids. The germline V and J ends were trimmed by 1 base and 5 bases, with 11 bases remaining between them. The germline V gene has CDR1 MGHRA and CDR2 YSYEKL. CDR3 sequence reads: CASSQGGRWTEAFF. DNA of the CDR3: TGCGCCAGCAGCCAAGGCGGGAGGTGGACTGAAGCTTTCTTT.

The CDR3 nucleotides read TGCGCCAGCAGCCTCTCCAAGGGGGTAGCGGGAGGAGCAGATACGCAGTATTTT. This translates into CASSLSKGVAGGADTQYF. The V call is TRBV4-1, the J call TRBJ2-3; 10 positions match TRBD2. The CDR3 runs 18 residues. J lost 4 bases, V lost 4 bases, and 14 bases had no gene match. Germline V lookup: CDR1 MGHRA, CDR2 YSYEKL.

The chain is built from TRBV15 and TRBJ1-5, with D perhaps TRBD1 (6 bases). The germline V gene encodes CDR1 LNHNV and CDR2 YYDKDF (reference sequence). V was pared by 4 bases and J by 2 bases, with 15 bases between. CDR3 length: 16 residues. CDR3 region: CATSTLGGGGNQPQHF. CDR3 nucleotide sequence: TGTGCCACCAGCACACTTGGGGGGGGCGGCAATCAGCCCCAGCATTTT. Complete variable domain (other parts from reference TRBV15 and TRBJ1-5): DAMVIQNPRYQVTQFGKPVTLSCSQTLNHNVMYWYQQKSSQAPKLLFHYYDKDFNNEADTPDNFQSRRPNTSFCFLDIRSPGLGDTAMYLCATSTLGGGGNQPQHFGDGTRLSIL.

The chain joins TRBV27 to TRBJ1-6; 8 positions match TRBD1. The CDR3 extends over 13 amino acids. J gave up 7 bases and V 8 bases, and 4 bases lay outside the gene matches. The germline V gene encodes CDR1 MNHEY and CDR2 SMNVEV (reference sequence). This CDR3 reads CASQGQANSPLHF. Written as DNA, the CDR3 is TGTGCCAGCCAGGGACAGGCCAATTCACCCCTCCACTTT.

The chain employs TRBV23-1 and TRBJ2-1, with D perhaps TRBD2 (7 bases). TRBV23-1 carries the ORF label, with uncertain function. This CDR3 contains 17 residues. Trimming took off 4 bases at V and 1 base at J, with 17 bases between the two ends. CDR3 in amino acids: CASSRSERDTSYNEQFF. In DNA, the CDR3 is TGCGCCAGCAGTCGATCGGAGCGGGACACTTCCTACAATGAGCAGTTCTTC.